This T cell receptor (beta chain) was documented in a study of Graves' ophthalmopathy and Graves' hyperthyroidism. Study conclusions and caveats: Blood shared most expanded thyroid clonotypes above 0.001 frequency.

CDR1 MDHEN and CDR2 SYDVKM come from the germline V gene. V shed 7 bases, J shed 3 bases, and the junction held 18 bases outside the gene matches. This CDR3 spans 20 amino acids. This clonotype was recorded at least ten times. The antigen is not known. The diagnosis was founded upon clinical symptoms, serum thyroxine, TRAb, thyroid ultrasound and orbital computed tomography. From RNA, the CDR3 regions of TCR beta chains were amplified and sequenced. First-round RT-PCR with HTBI primers preceded a second-round multiplex PCR. TCRdb independently ran MiXCR on the multiplex PCR reads; one entry per CDR3 protein. The sample yields about 210,000 distinct CDR3 sequences, approximately 28% seen once.

Sequenced: peripheral blood. The receptor was isolated from a man aged 50-59 years with Graves' ophthalmopathy. The rearrangement links TRBV28 to TRBJ2-5, with 15 bases fitting TRBD2. CDR3 amino acids: CASTGTSGRKGQKGKETQYF. The CDR3 bases are TGTGCCAGCACCGGGACTAGCGGGAGGAAGGGTCAAAAGGGAAAAGAGACCCAGTACTTC.